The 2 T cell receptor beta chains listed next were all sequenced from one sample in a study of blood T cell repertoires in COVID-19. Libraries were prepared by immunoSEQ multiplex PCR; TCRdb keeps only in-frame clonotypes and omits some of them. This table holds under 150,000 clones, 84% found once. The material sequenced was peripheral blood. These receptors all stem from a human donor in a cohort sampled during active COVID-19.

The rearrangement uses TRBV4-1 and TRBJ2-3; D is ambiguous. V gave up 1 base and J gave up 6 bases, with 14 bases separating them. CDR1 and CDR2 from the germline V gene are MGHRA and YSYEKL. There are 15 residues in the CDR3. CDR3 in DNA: TGCGCCAGCAGCCAAGGGAGCCGGAGTGAGGATACGCAGTATTTT. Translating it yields CASSQGSRSEDTQYF.

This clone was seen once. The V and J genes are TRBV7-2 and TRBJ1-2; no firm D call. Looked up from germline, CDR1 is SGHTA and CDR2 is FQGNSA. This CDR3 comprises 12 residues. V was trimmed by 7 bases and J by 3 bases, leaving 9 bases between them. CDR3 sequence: CASTTGDYGYTF. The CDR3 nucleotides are TGTGCCAGCACGACCGGGGACTATGGCTACACCTTC.